This T cell receptor beta chain was captured in a study of shared clonotypes between healthy human individuals. The overall study: Aged between 18 and 49, the donors were a couple of women and a few men.

Profiling relied on immunoSEQ multiplex PCR, and the TCRdb table lists in-frame clones only, not all of them. The sample lists about 1.5 million clones, 96% seen once, with about 1% in the top ten. The CDR3 is 15 residues long. The ends were cut back, 3 bases at V and 4 bases at J, with 16 bases in the middle. Germline V lookup: CDR1 LGHNA, CDR2 YSLEER. General observations from the study: Naive CD4 clonotypes were shared across several donors at around 5.4%.

Details on this clone: Antigen specificity is unknown.

The sample taken for sequencing was naive CD4+ T cells sorted from blood. Specified subset: CD45RA+ positively selected. This rearrangement joins TRBV4-3 to TRBJ2-7; D gene ambiguous. This receptor was obtained from a man aged 25-40 years in good health. CDR3 residues: CASSQNRVPGYEQYF. The CDR3 DNA follows: TGCGCCAGCAGCCAGAACCGGGTCCCCGGGTACGAGCAGTACTTC.